This T cell receptor beta chain was identified in a study of blood T cell repertoires in COVID-19. On the study more broadly: The United States, Italy and Spain were the sources of the acute and convalescent COVID-19 samples. Sources were T cells, B-cell-depleted T cells, or PBMCs; the material itself was cDNA or gDNA.

The CDR3 covers 16 residues. V shed 3 bases and J shed 6 bases, with 20 bases lying between them. Germline CDR1 is MNHEY and CDR2 is SMNVEV (reference sequence). In the authors' methods: The assay estimated nucleated cells by amplifying reference gene primers. The method was immunoSEQ multiplex PCR; TCRdb's version includes in-frame clones alone and lacks a portion of them. From that table come the V and J calls and clone size; the DNA was used to work out D and trimming. The repertoire holds 150,000 or so clones, with approximately 82% as singletons. The chain combines TRBV27 with TRBJ1-1; D uncertain. The sequenced sample consisted of peripheral blood. The sequence derives from a woman of 80 years or more with acute or convalescent COVID-19. CDR3 protein: CASSFRLAGGFAEAFF. In DNA form, the CDR3 reads TGTGCCAGCAGTTTCCGACTGGCAGGAGGATTCGCTGAAGCTTTCTTT.